This T cell receptor beta chain was obtained from a study of T cells after yellow fever vaccination. This clonotype has a handful of counts. Its antigen is undetermined. Study-wide points: Post-booster repertoires contained most primary-vaccination clones again (about 96% CD4, over 70% CD8).

TCRdb re-analysed the 5' RACE reads in MiXCR, keeping a single row per CDR3 protein. The sample lists hundreds of thousands of distinct CDR3 sequences, roughly 20% occurring once. The sequencing used PBMCs, collected before the yellow fever booster vaccination. This TCR derives from a man in his late teens or twenties who received the YFV17D yellow fever vaccine.

This chain's CDR3 is CATSRDRANTGELFF. The DNA for the CDR3 is TGTGCCACGAGCCGGGACAGAGCGAACACCGGGGAGCTGTTTTTT. J is TRBJ2-2 and V is TRBV15, with 7 bases fitting TRBD1. Germline V CDR1 and CDR2: LNHNV, YYDKDF (reference sequence). CDR3 length: 15 amino acids. V gave up 9 bases and J gave up 0 bases; unmatched junction bases: 7.